This T cell receptor (beta chain) was documented in a study of blood T cell repertoires in COVID-19 (dated by TCRdb to the early 2020s). Some background on the complete study: Collaborator samples came from the United States, Italy and Spain and covered acute and convalescent phases of COVID-19. The material from the prospective study consisted of cDNA or gDNA derived from T cells, B-cell-depleted T cells, or PBMCs. The repertoires were made available in a free public database intended to serve as a resource for research on the immune response to SARS-CoV-2. Where available, HLA class I and class II types were obtained from metadata supplied by the sample provider rather than from assay-based typing. Nearly every sample came with metadata listing a de-identified subject ID, COVID-19 status, age in years and sex. Samples were obtained from the ongoing ImmuneRACE study (first 160 participants) and from 950 to 1,500 subjects provided by 6 global collaborators. Subjects who had been exposed to COVID-19, were actively infected with it, or had recovered from it provided the deeply sampled blood TCRbeta repertoires that made up the dataset.

CDR3 length: 15 amino acids, cysteine to phenylalanine. The sequence is cut down to CDR3 DNA, 45 bases in frame from base 1. Via the germline V gene (reference sequence), CDR1 is MNHNY and CDR2 SVGAGI. A distance of 9 bases separates the germline ends of V and J, which lose 0 bases and 1 base respectively. Points on this clone: Its specific antigen is unknown. No base quality values were provided; no much bigger clone lies one nucleotide off.

The immunoSEQ Assay, a bias-controlled multiplex PCR, was used to amplify TCRbeta CDR3 regions from genomic DNA. Per the authors' processing: Nucleated cell counts per sample were estimated from amplification of reference gene primers within the assay. To quantify the absolute abundance of each unique TCRbeta CDR3 rearrangement, sequence reads were collapsed and filtered. For each sample, productive Simpson clonality was calculated as the square root of Simpson's diversity index across productive rearrangements. TCRdb mirrors the immuneACCESS table, restricted to in-frame sequences. Some clones are absent from its copies; in checked studies, under half trace to an unresolved V gene, and the reason for the others is unknown. The V and J calls and clone size come from that table; D and trimming were worked out from the DNA. The table for this sample lists 68,000 or so clones; roughly 80% of them were counted only once. The biggest ten clones account for approximately 23% of the sample.

Collaborating institutions collected whole blood in K2EDTA tubes following their own protocols. Collaborator samples were shipped for TCRbeta analysis as frozen whole blood, isolated PBMCs, or DNA extracted from either sample type. Findings and caveats that apply to the study as a whole: The quantity of clinical and demographic metadata differed by source and by participant and was supplied without curation.

The source of this sequence is a human donor in a cohort sampled during active COVID-19. The sample comprised peripheral blood. Recombination linked TRBV6-6 to TRBJ1-1; TRBD1 is a weak D gene call, 5 bases matching. The CDR3 reads CASSYSRDKNTEAFF. The DNA sequence reads TGTGCCAGCAGTTACTCCAGGGATAAGAACACTGAAGCTTTCTTT.